Below, 13 T cell receptor beta chains from the same sample are listed, as sequenced in a study of cytomegalovirus exposure and HLA in healthy donors. The PCR used 60 Vbeta and 13 Jbeta primers. The data were produced by immunoSEQ multiplex PCR, yet TCRdb's version contains in-frame clones alone and is incomplete. Its clone listing holds 150,000 to 200,000 clones. Sequences were obtained from PBMCs. The source of these receptors is a young woman in good health and CMV-seropositive.

The rearrangement uses TRBV9 and TRBJ2-1; 9 bases are shared with TRBD2. CDR3 length: 16 amino acids. Per germline, CDR1 SGDLS and CDR2 YYNGEE. V was clipped by 4 bases and J by 0 bases; unmatched bases: 5. This CDR3 is CASSILSGSSYNEQFF. The CDR3 bases are TGTGCCAGCAGCATCCTTAGCGGGAGCTCCTACAATGAGCAGTTCTTC.

The CDR3 sequence is CASSQDLWTVYTF. DNA of the CDR3: TGCGCCAGCAGCCAAGATCTCTGGACAGTCTACACCTTC. This chain links TRBV4-3 with TRBJ1-2; tentatively, D is TRBD1 (6 bases). Germline CDR1 reads LGHNA; CDR2 reads YSLEER. Trimming shortened V by 0 bases and J by 10 bases, and 12 bases separated the two germline ends. This CDR3 contains 13 residues.

The chain employs TRBV6-1 and TRBJ1-4, with unresolved D. CDR1 and CDR2 from the germline V gene are MNHNS and SASEGT. The CDR3 totals 13 residues. The V end lost 11 bases, the J end lost 4 bases, and 14 bases lay between the germline ends. CDR3 residues: CAEGKGGNEKLFF. The CDR3 DNA is TGTGCCGAAGGCAAGGGAGGTAATGAAAAACTGTTTTTT.

The V gene is TRBV2, the J gene TRBJ2-3, with D possibly being TRBD2 (5 bases). CDR1 is SNHLY, CDR2 FYNNEI, per germline. V lost 9 bases and J lost 4, with 11 bases in between. The CDR3 is 12 amino acids. In DNA form, the CDR3 reads TGTGCCAGTTACCCCGGGGCAGATACGCAGTATTTT. This sequence encodes CASYPGADTQYF.

The chain employs TRBV4-1 and TRBJ2-7, with TRBD2 matching over 8 bases. CDR1 is MGHRA and CDR2 is YSYEKL in the germline V gene. V was pared by 2 bases and J by 0 bases, with 3 bases of the junction left unmatched. The length of the CDR3 is 15 residues. The CDR3 DNA reads as TGCGCCAGCAGCCAATCGGGAGGGACCTCCTACGAGCAGTACTTC. Encoded protein: CASSQSGGTSYEQYF.

V usage is TRBV9 and J usage is TRBJ2-3; unclear D gene. V lost 0 bases and J 8 bases, leaving 16 bases between the germline ends. The germline gives CDR1 SGDLS, CDR2 YYNGEE. The CDR3 is 15 residues long. CDR3 protein: CASSVGIPMTGTQYF. For the CDR3, the DNA is TGTGCCAGCAGCGTAGGGATTCCCATGACGGGTACGCAGTATTTT.

V usage is TRBV4-1 and J usage is TRBJ1-2, with 7 bases that match TRBD1. This CDR3 is built from 15 residues. The V segment lost 4 bases and the J segment 7 bases; nucleotides outside the gene matches: 12. Germline CDR1 and CDR2: MGHRA and YSYEKL. In DNA form, the CDR3 reads TGCGCCAGCAGCCCCGGGCGACAGGGATTTATTGGCTACACCTTC. Protein product: CASSPGRQGFIGYTF.

The chain recombines TRBV10-1 with TRBJ1-2; possibly TRBD1 for D (6 bases). Germline values: CDR1 WNHNN, CDR2 SYGVQD (reference sequence). CDR3 length: 11 residues. Trimming removed 7 bases from V and 6 bases from J, with 9 bases in between. The CDR3 region has the DNA TGCGCCAGCACCCGACAGGATGGCTACACCTTC. Its protein product is CASTRQDGYTF.

This chain links TRBV7-2 with TRBJ2-2; D perhaps matches TRBD2 (6 bases). Trimming removed 3 bases from V and 2 bases from J, with 10 bases in between. This CDR3 is built from 15 residues. Germline-derived CDR1 and CDR2 are SGHTA and FQGNSA. The CDR3 loop is CASSFGTPNTGELFF. In DNA form, the CDR3 reads TGTGCCAGCAGCTTCGGGACTCCTAACACCGGGGAGCTGTTTTTT.

The chain links TRBV15 to TRBJ1-5, with TRBD1 identical over 7 bases. Germline-derived CDR1 and CDR2 are LNHNV and YYDKDF (reference sequence). The CDR3 spans 14 residues. The J segment lost 0 bases and the V segment lost 8 bases, leaving 4 bases of the junction unmatched. The chain's CDR3 is CATATGFSNQPQHF. The DNA for the CDR3 is TGTGCCACCGCGACAGGGTTTAGCAATCAGCCCCAGCATTTT.

This CDR3 reads CSARQGATNEQFF. The CDR3 coding sequence is TGCAGCGCCCGACAGGGGGCGACGAATGAGCAGTTCTTC. The chain employs TRBV29-1 and TRBJ2-1; TRBD1 matches at 10 bases. CDR3 length: 13 residues. Trimming removed 7 bases from V and 7 bases from J; junction bases left unmatched: 7. The germline V gene has CDR1 SQVTM and CDR2 ANQGSEA.

CDR3 protein: CASKQGATNNSPLHF. Here the CDR3 DNA reads TGCGCCAGCAAACAGGGGGCAACCAATAATTCACCCCTCCACTTT. The chain has TRBV5-1 and TRBJ1-6, with 9 bases that match TRBD1. CDR1 SGHRS and CDR2 YFSETQ come from the germline V gene. CDR3 length: 15 amino acids. J gave up 5 bases and V 6 bases, and 6 bases lay outside the gene matches.

The chain combines TRBV10-3 with TRBJ2-1; tentatively, D is TRBD2 (5 bases). In germline, CDR1 is ENHRY, CDR2 SYGVKD. With 3 bases removed from V and 9 bases from J, the gap between germline ends came to 12 bases. The CDR3 consists of 13 residues. CDR3 region: CAISDVAGSEQFF. The CDR3 nucleotides read TGTGCCATCAGTGACGTGGCGGGCAGTGAGCAGTTCTTC.